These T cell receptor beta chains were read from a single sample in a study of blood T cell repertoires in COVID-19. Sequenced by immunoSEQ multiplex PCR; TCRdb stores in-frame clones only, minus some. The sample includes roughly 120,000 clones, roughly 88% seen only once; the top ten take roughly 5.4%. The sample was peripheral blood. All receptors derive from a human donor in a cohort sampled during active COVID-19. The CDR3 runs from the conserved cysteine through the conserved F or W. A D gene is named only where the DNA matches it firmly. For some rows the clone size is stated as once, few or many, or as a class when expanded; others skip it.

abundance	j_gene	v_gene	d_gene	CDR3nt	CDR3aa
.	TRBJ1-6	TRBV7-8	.	TGTGCCAGCAGCGCAGGCCGGCTAGGGGGTAATTCACCCCTCCACTTT	CASSAGRLGGNSPLHF
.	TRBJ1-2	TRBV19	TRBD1	TGTGCCAGTAGTACCGACCTGGGACAGACTTACTATGGCTACACCTTC	CASSTDLGQTYYGYTF
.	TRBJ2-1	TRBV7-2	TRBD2	TGTGCCAGCAGCTTAGTGGCTAGCGGGAGTGAGCAGTTCTTC	CASSLVASGSEQFF
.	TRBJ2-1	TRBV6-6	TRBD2	TGTGCCAGCAGTCGAACGAGCGGGAGAGGGAACAATGAGCAGTTCTTC	CASSRTSGRGNNEQFF
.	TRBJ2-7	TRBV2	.	TGTGCCACCGACCGTCGGAGACGGATTTTCGAGCAGTACTTC	CATDRRRRIFEQYF
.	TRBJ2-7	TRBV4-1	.	TGCGCCAGCAGCCAAGAACTAGTTAACTCCTACGAGCAGTACTTC	CASSQELVNSYEQYF
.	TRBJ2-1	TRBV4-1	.	TGCGCCAGCAGCCAACCACAGGGTTGGTACAATGAGCAGTTCTTC	CASSQPQGWYNEQFF
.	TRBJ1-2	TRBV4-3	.	TGCGCCAGCAGCCAAGGGCCGGACGGACTGAACTATGGCTACACCTTC	CASSQGPDGLNYGYTF
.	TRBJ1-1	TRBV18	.	TGTGCCAGCCAAGGAGCAGGGCTTAACACTGAAGCTTTCTTT	CASQGAGLNTEAFF
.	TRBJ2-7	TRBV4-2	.	TGTGCCAGCAGCCCGCAGGGGGGAGAACGCTCCTACGAGCAGTACTTC	CASSPQGGERSYEQYF
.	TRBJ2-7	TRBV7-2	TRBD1	TGTGCCAGCAGCTTATGGCAGGGGGCGAGCTCCTACGAGCAGTACTTC	CASSLWQGASSYEQYF
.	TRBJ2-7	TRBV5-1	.	TGCGCCAGCAGCTTGGGGTCGGGATCCAACTACGAGCAGTACTTC	CASSLGSGSNYEQYF
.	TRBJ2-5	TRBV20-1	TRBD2	TGCAGTGCTAGTCGGCTAGCGGGAGGGTACCAAGAGACCCAGTACTTC	CSASRLAGGYQETQYF
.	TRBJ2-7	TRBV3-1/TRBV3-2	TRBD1	TGTGCCAGCACCGGGTTGACTGGGACAGGGGCCTACGAGCAGTACTTC	CASTGLTGTGAYEQYF
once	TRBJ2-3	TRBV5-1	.	TGCGCCAGCAGCTTGGCCGACAGCGCAAACACAGATACGCAGTATTTT	CASSLADSANTDTQYF
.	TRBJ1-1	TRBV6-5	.	TGTGCCAGCAGCCACCAGGGAATCACTGAAGCTTTCTTT	CASSHQGITEAFF
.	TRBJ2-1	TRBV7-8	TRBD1	TGTGCCAGCAGCTTAGCGGACAGGTTCAATGAGCAGTTCTTC	CASSLADRFNEQFF
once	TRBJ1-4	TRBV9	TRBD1	TGTGCCAGCAGCTCGGGACAGGGAAATGAAAAACTGTTTTTT	CASSSGQGNEKLFF
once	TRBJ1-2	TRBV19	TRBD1	TGTGCCAGTACCGGGAAGGACAGGGGATGGGGCTACACCTTC	CASTGKDRGWGYTF
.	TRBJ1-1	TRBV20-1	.	TGCAGTGCACGGGTGGACACTGAAGCTTTCTTT	CSARVDTEAFF
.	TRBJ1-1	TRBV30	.	TGTGCCTGGAGTGTTAAGGGTGGGAGGACTGAAGCTTTCTTT	CAWSVKGGRTEAFF
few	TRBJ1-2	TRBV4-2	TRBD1	TGTGCCAGCAGCCAAGTGTTTCGCCGGGCAGGGGGGATCTATGGCTACACCTTC	CASSQVFRRAGGIYGYTF
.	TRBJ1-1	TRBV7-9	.	TGTGCCAGCAGTGAAACAGGTGAAGCTTTCTTT	CASSETGEAFF
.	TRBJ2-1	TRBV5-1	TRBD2	TGCGCCAGCAGCTCCGGGACTAGCGGGAGCCACAATGAGCAGTTCTTC	CASSSGTSGSHNEQFF
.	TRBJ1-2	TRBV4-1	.	TGCGCCAGCAGCCAAGACTGGGGCCTAGGCTATGGCTACACCTTC	CASSQDWGLGYGYTF
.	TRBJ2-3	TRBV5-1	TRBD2	TGCGCCAGCAGCCTGAGACGGACTAGCGGGAGGGCCGAGTTAACAGATACGCAGTATTTT	CASSLRRTSGRAELTDTQYF
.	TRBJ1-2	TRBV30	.	TGTGCCTGGAGTGTTCCGAGGGTCGGGACTCCTAACTATGGCTACACCTTC	CAWSVPRVGTPNYGYTF